This T cell receptor (beta chain) was captured by sequencing in a study of blood T cells in healthy people across ages. At the level of the study: Template switching recovered approximately one barcoded beta molecule for every two T cells.

The germline CDR1 and CDR2 sequences are SGHRS and YFSETQ. This CDR3 is built from 17 residues. The ends were cut back, 4 bases at V and 6 bases at J, with 23 bases in the middle. Turning to this clonotype: Its antigen is not identified.

Using a J-beta primer mix together with a sample-barcoded 5' primer, a second PCR was run for about 6 to 12 cycles. TCRdb analysed the 5' RACE reads with MiXCR anew, one entry per CDR3 protein. The table shows approximately 350,000 distinct CDR3 sequences, with 45% to 65% occurring only once. Points from the study as a whole: Donors of long life had a larger count of naive CD4+ cells and greater diversity than aged donors.

This TCR came from a man aged 55 to 70 in good health. What was sequenced was blood. This chain links TRBV5-1 with TRBJ2-1; a possible D gene is TRBD2 (6 bases). The CDR3 nucleotides read TGCGCCAGCAGCCCGGGAGCGGGCCGGGCCTTGGGCAATGAGCAGTTCTTC. This codes for CASSPGAGRALGNEQFF. The whole variable domain, filled in from reference TRBV5-1 and TRBJ2-1, reads KAGVTQTPRYLIKTRGQQVTLSCSPISGHRSVSWYQQTPGQGLQFLFEYFSETQRNKGNFPGRFSGRQFSNSRSEMNVSTLELGDSALYLCASSPGAGRALGNEQFFGPGTRLTVL.